The sequence of this TCR beta chain was determined in a study of a mutant IDH1 vaccine in newly diagnosed glioma (dated by TCRdb to about 2021). Regarding the study in general: Of the approximately 30 treated patients, approximately 62% were male and approximately 38% were female, and the mean age was roughly 40 years. Before enrollment, patients had received standard therapy of radiotherapy alone, temozolomide alone, or radiochemotherapy with temozolomide; most received the combination. Peripheral blood was drawn at six visits: V03 (baseline), V05, V07, V10, V12 and V13. Longitudinal TCRB deep sequencing was done for 25 treated patients, wherever samples were available for exploratory analyses.

In the paper's terms, the time point label means: baseline, week 1 (first vaccination visit). In the paper's terms, the treatment or condition label means: pre-vaccination baseline after standard-of-care therapy. Donors had newly diagnosed WHO grade 3 or 4 IDH1-mutant astrocytomas with loss of nuclear ATRX. The samples were drawn from NOA16, a multicentre, single-arm, open-label phase I trial in Germany that tested a mutant IDH1 peptide vaccine in humans for the first time. Blood drawn at visit V03 was used as the baseline sample for immunogenicity testing. The DNeasy Blood and Tissue Kit was used to extract genomic DNA from EDTA blood for TCRB sequencing. V was cut back by 4 bases and J by 3 bases, leaving a gap of 7 bases between them. Per the germline V gene, MNHNS is the CDR1 and SASEGT is the CDR2. The CDR3 numbers 13 residues from cysteine through phenylalanine. The read is trimmed to its CDR3 DNA, 39 bases read in frame from base 1.

On this clone itself: Its recognized antigen is unknown. One base away there is no much larger clone; base qualities are not given.

Library preparation employed the immunoSEQ multiplex PCR assay. Rearranged TCR beta chain sequences were amplified using the hsTCRB Kit according to the manufacturer's protocol. TCRB libraries were sequenced on an Illumina MiSeq. The authors' analysis ran thus. Demultiplexing, trimming and gene mapping were performed with the kit vendor's proprietary platform. TCRdb obtained this table from immuneACCESS and retained in-frame rearrangements with V and J assigned. These tables miss some clones; where compared with another copy, unresolved V genes account for less than half of the shortfall, and the remainder is unexplained. The V and J calls and clone size were taken over from that table, and D and trimming were inferred from the DNA. Present in this sample are 30,000 to 35,000 clones, 80% to 90% of which were seen just once. Around 5% of the sample comes from the top ten. Study-level results and caveats: No apparent relationship was observed between pseudoprogression and alterations in the top peripheral T cell clonotypes detected by TCRB sequencing. Across multiple MHC alleles, vaccine-induced immune responses were seen in approximately 93% of patients. PBMC samples for TCRB deep sequencing were selected based on availability. It was noted by the authors that analyses of patient blood samples could not be reproduced owing to sample limitations.

This receptor was taken from a woman in her thirties or forties with glioma. The sequence links TRBV6-1 to TRBJ1-5; no D gene call is confident. Sequences were derived from PBMCs, sampled from a glioma patient treated with radiotherapy, temozolomide or both. DNA sequence: TGTGCCAGCAGTGCTAGGGACAATCAGCCCCAGCATTTT. Translation gives CASSARDNQPQHF.